The clone carrying this TCR beta chain was detected a few times. Its antigen is not known. The CDR3 runs 15 residues. These data belong to a study of T cell responses to AZD1222 COVID-19 vaccine. Study at large: Pooled samples include second doses given at about 4 or 12 weeks.

Study-level points and caveats: Across spike, vaccine-associated CD4 TCRs were found, dominant at 160-218 and 743-854. It was only after the peak T cell response that any repertoires were sampled. There were mostly white British donors and more females than males, and clonal diversity was possibly underestimated.

The method was immunoSEQ multiplex PCR; TCRdb's version includes in-frame clones alone and lacks a portion of them. Among roughly 80,000 clones listed, just over 90% were seen once. This receptor was identified in an adult in good health. The chain recombines TRBV21-1 with TRBJ2-3. TRBV21-1 is a documented pseudogene. The starting material was peripheral blood, obtained on day 0 of AZD1222 vaccination. The CDR3 DNA sequence: TGTGCCAGCAGCAAACCCATGGCCCTTCGGGATACGCAGTATTTT. Translating gives CASSKPMALRDTQYF.